The 3 T cell receptor beta chains below come from one sample, sequenced in a study of T-cell memory formation after mild COVID-19 (dated by TCRdb to the early 2020s). Libraries were constructed by 5' RACE. Sequencing used an Illumina NovaSeq 6000. TCRdb reprocessing: public reads trimmed at Q25 with fastp, clones called with MiXCR, in-frame beta chains kept. Each record represents a unique CDR3 protein, reported with the most common genes and DNA among its rows. The sample table lists more than 250,000 distinct CDR3 sequences, 15% to 20% of them with a count of one. The ten largest make up around 23% of the sample. The sample taken for sequencing was PBMCs or a T cell subset sorted from them (not recorded which). The receptors derive from a man younger than 30 who had mild COVID-19 (a few samples of this study predate the infection). The sample titles of this study are shuffled in the database, so cell type and time point are left out; the donor was told from shared clones.

The rearrangement links TRBV4-3 to TRBJ2-2; the match to TRBD2 covers 10 bases. Germline V gene lookup returns CDR1 LGHNA and CDR2 YSLEER. This CDR3 spans 17 amino acids. V trimming: 4 bases; J trimming: 1 base; junction bases outside the gene matches: 6. CDR3: CASSRERGGLNTGELFF. The CDR3 nucleotides are TGCGCCAGCAGCCGAGAGCGGGGGGGCTTGAACACCGGGGAGCTGTTTTTT.

The table lists this clonotype with many counts. The V gene is TRBV6-2 or TRBV6-3, the J gene TRBJ1-1; 9 bases are shared with TRBD1. Germline V gives CDR1 MNHEY, CDR2 SVGEGT. V gave up 0 bases and J gave up 6 bases; unmatched junction bases: 5. There are 15 residues in the CDR3. CDR3 nucleotides: TGTGCCAGCAGTTACTCCGGGACAGGGTCGGCTGAAGCTTTCTTT. Its protein product is CASSYSGTGSAEAFF.

This clonotype was detected a few times. V is TRBV27 and J is TRBJ2-3; no reliable D call. Trimming cost V 3 bases and J 6 bases, with 13 bases left between them. In germline, CDR1 is MNHEY, CDR2 SMNVEV (reference sequence). The CDR3 has 14 residues. The CDR3 sequence is CASSFRAKTDTQYF. The CDR3 DNA is TGTGCCAGCAGTTTTCGGGCGAAAACGGATACGCAGTATTTT.